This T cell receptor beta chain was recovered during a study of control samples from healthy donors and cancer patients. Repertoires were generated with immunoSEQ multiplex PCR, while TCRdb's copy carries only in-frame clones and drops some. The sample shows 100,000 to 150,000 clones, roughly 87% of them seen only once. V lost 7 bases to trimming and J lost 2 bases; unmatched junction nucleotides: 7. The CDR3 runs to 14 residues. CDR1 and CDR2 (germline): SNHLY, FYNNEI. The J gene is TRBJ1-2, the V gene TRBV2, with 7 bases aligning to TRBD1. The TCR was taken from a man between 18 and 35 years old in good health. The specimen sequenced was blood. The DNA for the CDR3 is TGTGCCAGCAACACCCGGGACAGAAACTATGGCTACACCTTC. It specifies CASNTRDRNYGYTF.